One T cell receptor (beta chain) is described in this entry. Its antigen is undetermined. The entry originates in a study of monozygotic twins with inflammatory bowel disease. Overall study findings and caveats: Especially with disease activity, IBD patients shared fewer clonotypes with others than healthy twins did.

Template switching incorporated UMIs with a 6-nucleotide sample barcode. Each CDR3 protein gets one entry in TCRdb, which reprocessed the 5' RACE reads and gives no DNA. This listing includes some 300,000 distinct CDR3 sequences. This clonotype was obtained from a human donor with ulcerative colitis or Crohn's disease, or a healthy co-twin of an affected twin (not recorded which). The specimen was blood.

The CDR3 loop is CSFRTSGSGEQYF. The chain couples TRBV29-1 to TRBJ2-7; TCRdb's D gene call, TRBD2, goes unchecked for lack of DNA. The CDR3 consists of 13 residues. Germline V gene sequence: CDR1 SQVTM, CDR2 ANQGSEA.